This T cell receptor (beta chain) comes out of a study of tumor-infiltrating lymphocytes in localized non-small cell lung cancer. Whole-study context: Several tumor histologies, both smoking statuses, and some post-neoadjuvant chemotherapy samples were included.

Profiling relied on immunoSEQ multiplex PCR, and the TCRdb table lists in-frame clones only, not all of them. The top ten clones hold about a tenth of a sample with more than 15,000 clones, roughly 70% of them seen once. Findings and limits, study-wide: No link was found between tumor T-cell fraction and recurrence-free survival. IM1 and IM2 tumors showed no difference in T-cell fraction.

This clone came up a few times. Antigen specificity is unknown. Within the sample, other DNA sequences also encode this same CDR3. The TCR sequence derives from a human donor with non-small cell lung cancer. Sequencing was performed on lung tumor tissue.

The CDR3 DNA follows: TGCGCCAGCAGTTCGGACAGGGTGGGTGGCTACACCTTC. Amino acid sequence: CASSSDRVGGYTF. The chain couples TRBV5-1 to TRBJ1-2, with TRBD1 matching over 8 bases. Trimming took 5 bases from V and 7 from J; bases not matched to a gene: 7. Germline V lookup: CDR1 SGHRS, CDR2 YFSETQ. CDR3 length: 13 residues.